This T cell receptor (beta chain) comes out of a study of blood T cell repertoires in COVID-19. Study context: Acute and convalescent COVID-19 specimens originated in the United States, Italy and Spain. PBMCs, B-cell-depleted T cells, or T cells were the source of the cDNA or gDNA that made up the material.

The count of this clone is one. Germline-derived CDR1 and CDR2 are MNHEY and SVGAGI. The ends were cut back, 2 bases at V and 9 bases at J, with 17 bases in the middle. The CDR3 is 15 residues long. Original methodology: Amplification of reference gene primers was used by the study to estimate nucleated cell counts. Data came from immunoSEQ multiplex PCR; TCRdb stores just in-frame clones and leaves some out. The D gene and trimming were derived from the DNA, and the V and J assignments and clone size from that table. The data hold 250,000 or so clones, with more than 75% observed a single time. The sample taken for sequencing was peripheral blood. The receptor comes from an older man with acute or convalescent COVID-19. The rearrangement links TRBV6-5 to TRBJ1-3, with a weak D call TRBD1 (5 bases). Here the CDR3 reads CASSYDSRPRSTIYF. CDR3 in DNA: TGTGCCAGCAGTTACGACAGCCGCCCGCGTAGCACCATATATTTT.